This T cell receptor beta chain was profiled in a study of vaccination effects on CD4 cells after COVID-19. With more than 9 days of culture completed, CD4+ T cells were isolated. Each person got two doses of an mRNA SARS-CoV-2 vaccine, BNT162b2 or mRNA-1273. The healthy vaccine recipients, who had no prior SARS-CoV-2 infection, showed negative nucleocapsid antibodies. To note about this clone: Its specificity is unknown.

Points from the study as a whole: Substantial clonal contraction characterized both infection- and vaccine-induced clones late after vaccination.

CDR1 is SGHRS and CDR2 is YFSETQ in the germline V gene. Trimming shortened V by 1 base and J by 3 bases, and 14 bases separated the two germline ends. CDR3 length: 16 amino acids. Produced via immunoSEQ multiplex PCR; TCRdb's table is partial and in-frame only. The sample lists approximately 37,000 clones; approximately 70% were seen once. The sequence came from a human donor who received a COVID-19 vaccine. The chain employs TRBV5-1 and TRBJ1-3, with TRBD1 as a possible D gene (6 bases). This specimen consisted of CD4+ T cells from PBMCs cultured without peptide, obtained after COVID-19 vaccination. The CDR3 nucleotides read TGCGCCAGCAGCTTGTCTTTCAGGGGTGGTGGAAACACCATATATTTT. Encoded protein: CASSLSFRGGGNTIYF.